This entry lists 27 T cell receptor beta chains sequenced from one sample in a study of cytomegalovirus exposure and HLA in healthy donors. Method: immunoSEQ multiplex PCR; TCRdb's copy keeps in-frame clones and lacks some. Of roughly 100,000 clones in the sample, just under 95% were seen once. Sequenced material: PBMCs. The source of these receptors is a young woman in good health and CMV-seronegative.

The CDR3 bases are TGTGCCAGCAGTCACCGGAGGGCCCAGTACTTC. It encodes CASSHRRAQYF. V is TRBV28 and J is TRBJ2-5; maybe TRBD2 (6 bases). The CDR3 is 11 amino acids. The V gene lost 5 bases and the J gene lost 9 bases, with 10 bases spanning the gap. Germline CDR1 MDHEN, CDR2 SYDVKM.

This clone was observed once. The chain combines TRBV6-6 with TRBJ1-1; unclear D gene. CDR3 length: 15 residues. Germline V lookup: CDR1 MNHNY, CDR2 SVGAGI (reference sequence). V was cut by 6 bases and J by 6 bases, with 20 bases left in between. In nucleotides, the CDR3 is TGTGCCAGCAGCCTCCTCGGAGTGAACGGCGCTGAAGCTTTCTTT. It is translated as CASSLLGVNGAEAFF.

The chain links TRBV6-1 to TRBJ2-3, with TRBD2 matching 7 bases. Trimming at V came to 3 bases and at J to 2 bases, leaving 11 bases not matched to a gene. This CDR3 spans 17 amino acids. Germline V gives CDR1 MNHNS, CDR2 SASEGT. The CDR3 loop reads CASSDTFQRGSTDTQYF. In DNA, the CDR3 is TGTGCCAGCAGTGACACCTTCCAGCGGGGCTCCACAGATACGCAGTATTTT.

This sequence joins TRBV25-1 and TRBJ1-2, with TRBD1 matching 7 bases. Germline CDR1 is MGHDK and CDR2 is SYGVNS. The CDR3 sequence is 11 residues long. V trimming: 8 bases; J trimming: 4 bases; junction bases outside the gene matches: 1. CDR3 nucleotides: TGTGCCAGCCAGGGGGGCTATGGCTACACCTTC. Its protein is CASQGGYGYTF.

The J gene is TRBJ2-7, the V gene TRBV6-6, with D possibly TRBD2 on 5 matching bases. The CDR3 runs 13 residues. The ends were cut back, 2 bases at V and 2 bases at J, with 7 bases in the middle. Germline V gene sequence: CDR1 MNHNY, CDR2 SVGAGI (reference sequence). DNA of the CDR3: TGTGCCAGCAGTTACATGAGGGCCTACGAGCAGTACTTC. It codes for CASSYMRAYEQYF.

This clone was recorded only once. The chain employs TRBV4-3 and TRBJ2-3; 7 nucleotides agree with TRBD2. The CDR3 runs 18 residues. The germline V gene has CDR1 LGHNA and CDR2 YSLEER. J lost 4 bases, V lost 0 bases, and 13 bases had no gene match. The CDR3 is CASSQEDSRGGEPDTQYF. The CDR3, as DNA: TGCGCCAGCAGCCAAGAAGATTCCCGGGGAGGGGAGCCAGATACGCAGTATTTT.

This chain connects TRBV5-8 to TRBJ1-1; 9 bases agree with TRBD1. Losses at the gene ends were 5 bases for V and 1 base for J; bases not matched to a gene: 12. The CDR3 consists of 17 residues. Germline V gene data show CDR1 as SGHTS and CDR2 as YDEGEE. This chain's CDR3 is CASSLTTGGTWNTEAFF. CDR3 nucleotides: TGTGCCAGCAGTTTGACAACAGGGGGCACTTGGAACACTGAAGCTTTCTTT.

This clone was seen once. This sequence joins TRBV29-1 and TRBJ1-2; no clear D gene. This CDR3 is built from 12 residues. Germline V lookup: CDR1 SQVTM, CDR2 ANQGSEA. V was shortened by 3 bases and J by 8 bases, with 13 bases between the two germline ends. The CDR3 bases are TGCAGCGTTGAGGGCAGCCTTGGGGGCTACACCTTC. Residues: CSVEGSLGGYTF.

This clone came up a few times. The rearrangement links TRBV5-6 to TRBJ2-7, with TRBD1 identical over 7 bases. The CDR3 extends over 15 amino acids. V lost 4 bases, J lost 0 bases, and 7 bases stayed unmatched. Germline loops: CDR1 SGHDT, CDR2 YYEEEE. CDR3 protein: CASSLGQASSYEQYF. DNA of the CDR3: TGTGCCAGCAGCCTTGGACAGGCTAGCTCCTACGAGCAGTACTTC. The complete variable domain, with remaining parts taken from reference TRBV5-6 and TRBJ2-7, reads DAGVTQSPTHLIKTRGQQVTLRCSPKSGHDTVSWYQQALGQGPQFIFQYYEEEERQRGNFPDRFSGHQFPNYSSELNVNALLLGDSALYLCASSLGQASSYEQYFGPGTRLTVT.

The V call is TRBV6-5, the J call TRBJ1-2; the D gene is possibly TRBD1 (6 bases). This CDR3 is built from 14 residues. V was clipped by 8 bases and J by 8 bases, with 21 bases between them. The germline CDR1 and CDR2 sequences are MNHEY and SVGAGI. CDR3 loop: CASGPTTQGTGYTF. CDR3 sequence (DNA): TGTGCCAGCGGACCTACGACGCAGGGGACGGGCTACACCTTC.

V and J are TRBV4-3 and TRBJ2-7, with 9 bases lining up with TRBD1. Germline CDR1 reads LGHNA; CDR2 reads YSLEER. The CDR3 covers 15 residues. The V gene end was trimmed by 5 bases and the J gene end by 7 bases; junction bases not matched to a gene: 12. In DNA form, the CDR3 reads TGCGCCAGCAGCGCCCGGGACAGGGAATTTGGGGAGCAGTACTTC. Its protein is CASSARDREFGEQYF.

This sequence joins TRBV7-6 and TRBJ2-3; D might be TRBD2 (6 bases). The V end lost 1 base, the J end lost 1 base, and 9 bases lay between the germline ends. The germline V gene has CDR1 SGHVS and CDR2 FNYEAQ. This CDR3 is built from 15 residues. Written as DNA, the CDR3 is TGTGCCAGCAGCTTAGGCTTAGCGGGCACAGATACGCAGTATTTT. Its protein is CASSLGLAGTDTQYF.

The rearrangement joins TRBV10-1 to TRBJ2-7; D may be TRBD2 (6 bases). V was shortened by 3 bases and J by 2 bases, with 17 bases between the two germline ends. CDR1 and CDR2 (germline): WNHNN, SYGVQD (reference sequence). The CDR3 spans 16 residues. CDR3 in amino acids: CASSDRGGMGAYEQYF. The CDR3, as DNA: TGCGCCAGCAGTGATAGAGGCGGGATGGGGGCCTACGAGCAGTACTTC.

V is TRBV6-1 and J is TRBJ2-7; the match to TRBD2 covers 9 bases. Germline lookup yields CDR1 MNHNS and CDR2 SASEGT. This CDR3 contains 14 residues. J lost 4 bases, V lost 5 bases, and 6 bases had no gene match. The CDR3 loop is CASSPRGRVYEQYF. The CDR3 DNA is TGTGCCAGCAGTCCTCGCGGGAGGGTTTACGAGCAGTACTTC.

The V and J genes are TRBV19 and TRBJ2-7, with 7 bases lining up with TRBD2. V trimming: 3 bases; J trimming: 5 bases; junction bases outside the gene matches: 7. From germline, CDR1 is LNHDA and CDR2 SQIVND (reference sequence). There are 14 residues in the CDR3. In DNA, the CDR3 is TGTGCCAGTAGTATGGGCCCTGGGGGGGACGAGCAGTACTTC. Its protein is CASSMGPGGDEQYF.

The rearrangement uses TRBV5-4 and TRBJ2-3; TRBD2 might be the D (5 bases). The germline CDR1 and CDR2 sequences are SGHNT and YYREEE (reference sequence). V shed 1 base and J shed 4 bases, with 13 bases lying between them. The length of the CDR3 is 15 residues. CDR3 region: CASSLRVSEADTQYF. As DNA, the CDR3 is TGTGCCAGCAGCTTGAGGGTTAGCGAGGCAGATACGCAGTATTTT.

The V and J genes are TRBV18 and TRBJ1-5; 8 bases align to TRBD1. Trimming took 6 bases from V and 5 from J; bases not matched to a gene: 6. The CDR3 totals 14 residues. Germline V gene sequence: CDR1 KGHSH, CDR2 LQKENI. As DNA, the CDR3 is TGTGCCAGCTCTCATGGACAGGGTGATCAGCCCCAGCATTTT. Encoded protein: CASSHGQGDQPQHF.

The chain has TRBV5-1 and TRBJ2-2, with 12 bases fitting TRBD2. This CDR3 is 15 amino acids long. Per the germline V gene, CDR1 is SGHRS and CDR2 is YFSETQ. V lost 8 bases, J lost 6 bases, and 8 bases stayed unmatched. In DNA, the CDR3 is TGCGCCAGTGTACAGACTAGCGGGAGTCCCGGGGAGCTGTTTTTT. It encodes CASVQTSGSPGELFF.

The chain combines TRBV7-9 with TRBJ1-4; 8 bases align to TRBD1. CDR1 and CDR2 (germline): SEHNR, FQNEAQ (reference sequence). The CDR3 runs 15 residues. The V gene end was trimmed by 5 bases and the J gene end by 4 bases; junction bases not matched to a gene: 6. CDR3 residues: CASSDRQGNNEKLFF. The CDR3 DNA follows: TGTGCCAGCAGCGATAGACAGGGGAATAATGAAAAACTGTTTTTT.

The chain joins TRBV4-2 to TRBJ2-3; 10 nucleotides match TRBD2. Germline V gives CDR1 LGHNA, CDR2 YNFKEQ. After removal of 0 bases from V and 5 bases from J, the junction contained 8 bases not matched to a gene. CDR3 size: 17 residues. The CDR3 here is CASSQDPGTSDGDTQYF. The CDR3 bases are TGTGCCAGCAGCCAAGACCCCGGGACTAGCGATGGAGATACGCAGTATTTT.

CDR3 in amino acids: CASSRQDSSGNTIYF. The CDR3 region has the DNA TGTGCCAGCAGTCGTCAGGACAGCTCTGGAAACACCATATATTTT. V is TRBV6-5 and J is TRBJ1-3; possible D gene TRBD1, 6 bases. The length of the CDR3 is 15 residues. Germline CDR1 MNHEY, CDR2 SVGAGI. V dropped 5 bases and J dropped 0 bases, with 11 bases sitting between them.

Here the CDR3 reads CASSARLVNEQFF. CDR3 bases: TGTGCCAGTAGTGCCCGACTAGTCAATGAGCAGTTCTTC. The chain couples TRBV19 to TRBJ2-1; a weak D match, TRBD2 (6 bases). Trimming left V 5 bases short and J 6 bases short, with 11 bases between. Germline CDR1 reads LNHDA; CDR2 reads SQIVND (reference sequence). The CDR3 is 13 residues long.

This clone was picked up one time. The rearrangement links TRBV9 to TRBJ1-5; the D gene is possibly TRBD1 (5 bases). Germline V gene data show CDR1 as SGDLS and CDR2 as YYNGEE. Deletions cut 4 bases from V and 6 bases from J, with 14 bases between. The CDR3 has 14 residues. CDR3 nucleotide sequence: TGTGCCAGCAGCCCAGAAGTGGGGGGTCAGCCCCAGCATTTT. Its translation is CASSPEVGGQPQHF.

J is TRBJ1-2 and V is TRBV7-6, with a possible D match to TRBD1 (5 bases). Trimming stripped 3 bases from V and 8 bases from J, with 10 bases between. Germline CDR1 and CDR2: SGHVS and FNYEAQ. CDR3 length equals 12 residues. CDR3 nucleotides: TGTGCCAGCAGCTTTCAGGGAAGGGGCTACACCTTC. This sequence encodes CASSFQGRGYTF.

This chain uses TRBV9 with TRBJ1-2; the match to TRBD1 covers 8 bases. The J segment lost 6 bases and the V segment lost 4 bases, leaving 11 bases of the junction unmatched. The CDR3 totals 15 residues. CDR1 is SGDLS and CDR2 is YYNGEE in the germline V gene. This chain's CDR3 is CASSTSQGALNGYTF. The CDR3 region has the DNA TGTGCCAGCAGCACCTCGCAGGGGGCGCTAAATGGCTACACCTTC.

This CDR3 reads CASRPGQPGSYEQYF. In nucleotides, the CDR3 is TGTGCCAGCAGACCGGGACAGCCGGGTTCCTACGAGCAGTACTTC. The chain is built from TRBV7-2 and TRBJ2-7, with 7 bases aligning to TRBD1. CDR3 size: 15 residues. Germline V lookup: CDR1 SGHTA, CDR2 FQGNSA. The J segment lost 1 base and the V segment lost 6 bases, leaving 9 bases of the junction unmatched.

This clone was seen a few times. This chain connects TRBV30 to TRBJ1-5, with D tentatively TRBD1 (6 bases). CDR1 and CDR2 (germline): GTSNPN, SVGIG (reference sequence). Trimming removed 3 bases from V and 4 bases from J, with 16 bases in between. The CDR3 runs to 15 residues. In DNA, the CDR3 is TGTGCCTGGAGCCCCCCGGGACACCCAAATCAGCCCCAGCATTTT. Translating gives CAWSPPGHPNQPQHF. Full variable domain (outside the CDR3, taken from reference TRBV30 and TRBJ1-5): SQTIHQWPATLVQPVGSPLSLECTVEGTSNPNLYWYRQAAGRGLQLLFYSVGIGQISSEVPQNLSASRPQDRQFILSSKKLLLSDSGFYLCAWSPPGHPNQPQHFGDGTRLSIL.